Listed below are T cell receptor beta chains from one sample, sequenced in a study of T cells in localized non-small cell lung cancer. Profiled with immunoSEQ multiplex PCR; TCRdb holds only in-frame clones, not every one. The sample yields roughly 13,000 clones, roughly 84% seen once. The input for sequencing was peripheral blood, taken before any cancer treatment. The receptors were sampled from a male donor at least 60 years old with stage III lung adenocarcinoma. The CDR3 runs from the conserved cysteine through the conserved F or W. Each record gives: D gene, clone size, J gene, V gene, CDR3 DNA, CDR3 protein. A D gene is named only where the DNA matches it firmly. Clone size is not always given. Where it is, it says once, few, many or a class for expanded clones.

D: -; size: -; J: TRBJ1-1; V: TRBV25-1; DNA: TGTGCCAGCCGCAGAGACAGGCTGAACACTGAAGCTTTCTTT; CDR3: CASRRDRLNTEAFF
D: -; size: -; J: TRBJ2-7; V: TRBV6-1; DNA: TGTGCCAGCAGGAGGACTATTACCTACGAGCAGTACTTC; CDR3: CASRRTITYEQYF
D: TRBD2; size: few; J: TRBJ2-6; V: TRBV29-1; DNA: TGCAGCGTTTACCAGCGGGAGTACGACTCTGGGGCCAACGTCCTGACTTTC; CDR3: CSVYQREYDSGANVLTF
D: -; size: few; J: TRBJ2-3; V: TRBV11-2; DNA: TGTGCCAGCAGCTTAGGGGGAACTAGCACAGATACGCAGTATTTT; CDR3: CASSLGGTSTDTQYF
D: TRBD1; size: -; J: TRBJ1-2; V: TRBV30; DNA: TGTGCCTGGAGGACAGGGAGGAACTATGGCTACACCTTC; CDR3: CAWRTGRNYGYTF
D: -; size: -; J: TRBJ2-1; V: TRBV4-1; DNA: TGCGCCAGCAGCCAAGAATACCAGAATGAGCAGTTCTTC; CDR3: CASSQEYQNEQFF
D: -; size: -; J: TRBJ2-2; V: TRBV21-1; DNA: TGTGCCAGCAGCTCGAGGGGTAGAAGCAGAGACACCGGGGAGCTGTTTTTT; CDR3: CASSSRGRSRDTGELFF
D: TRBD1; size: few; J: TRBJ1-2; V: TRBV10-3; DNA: TGTGCCATCAGCCGGACAGGGACCATTAACTATGGCTACACCTTC; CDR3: CAISRTGTINYGYTF
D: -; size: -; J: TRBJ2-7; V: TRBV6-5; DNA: TGTGCCAGCAGTTACGGGGGTGCAAGCTACGAGCAGTACTTC; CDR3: CASSYGGASYEQYF
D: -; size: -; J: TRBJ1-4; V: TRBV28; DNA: TGTGCCAGCAGTTTAGTTGGGGATACCGCAACTAATGAAAAACTGTTTTTT; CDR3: CASSLVGDTATNEKLFF
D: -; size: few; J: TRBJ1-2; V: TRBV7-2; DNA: TGTGCCAGCAGCACCTTTTCAGACGGCTACACCTTC; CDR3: CASSTFSDGYTF
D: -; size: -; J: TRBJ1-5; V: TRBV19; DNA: TGTGCCAGTAGCCGGACCAATCAGCCCCAGCATTTT; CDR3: CASSRTNQPQHF
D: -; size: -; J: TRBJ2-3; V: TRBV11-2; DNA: TGTGCCAGCAGCCCGAGGCTTTACCCTAGCACAGATACGCAGTATTTT; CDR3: CASSPRLYPSTDTQYF
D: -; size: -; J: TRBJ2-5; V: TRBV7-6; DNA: TGTGCCAGCAGCTTAGATCAGGGTACGGAGACCCAGTACTTC; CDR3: CASSLDQGTETQYF
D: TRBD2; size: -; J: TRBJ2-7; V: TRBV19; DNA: TGTGCCAGTAGTGCACTCAGCGGGAGGTCAACCTACGAGCAGTACTTC; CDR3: CASSALSGRSTYEQYF
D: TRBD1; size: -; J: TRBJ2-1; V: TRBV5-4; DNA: TGTGCCAGCAGCTTGGGAGGGGGCGTCCCCTACAATGAGCAGTTCTTC; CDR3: CASSLGGGVPYNEQFF
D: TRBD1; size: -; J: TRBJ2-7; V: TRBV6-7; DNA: TGTGCCACCAACCGGGACAGGGGGCGCTACGAGCAGTACTTC; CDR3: CATNRDRGRYEQYF
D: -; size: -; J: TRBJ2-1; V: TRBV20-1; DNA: TGCAGTGCTAGTGGCGCTACTGAGCAGTTCTTC; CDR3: CSASGATEQFF
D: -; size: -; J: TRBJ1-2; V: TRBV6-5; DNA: TGTGCCAGCAGTACCGACGTGAGGGTCGAAGGCTACACCTTC; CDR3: CASSTDVRVEGYTF
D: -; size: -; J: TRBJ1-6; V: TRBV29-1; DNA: TGCAGCGTTGGGGTATTCGAAGATTCACCCCTCCACTTT; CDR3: CSVGVFEDSPLHF
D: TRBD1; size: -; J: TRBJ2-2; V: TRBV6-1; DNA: TGTGCCAGCACTGACAGGGGCACCGGGGAGCTGTTTTTT; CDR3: CASTDRGTGELFF
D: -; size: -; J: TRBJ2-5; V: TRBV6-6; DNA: TGTGCCAGCCGTGCACAGGGCCTTGGTGTGGCCCAGTACTTC; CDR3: CASRAQGLGVAQYF
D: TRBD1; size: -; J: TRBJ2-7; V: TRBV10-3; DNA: TGTGCCACCGACAGGGGGCTGAACGAGCAGTACTTC; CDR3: CATDRGLNEQYF
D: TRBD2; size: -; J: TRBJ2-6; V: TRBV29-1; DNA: TGCAGCGTTTCGCGGGGGGTCTCTGGGGCCAACGTCCTGACTTTC; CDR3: CSVSRGVSGANVLTF
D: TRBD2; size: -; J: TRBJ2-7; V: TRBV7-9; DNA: TGTGCCAGCAGCTTAGGGGGCGGGACTAGTACCTACGAGCAGTACTTC; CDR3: CASSLGGGTSTYEQYF
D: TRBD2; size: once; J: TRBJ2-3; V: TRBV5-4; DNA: TGTGCCAGCAGCTCGGGGATTAGCGGGGGCTCAGATACGCAGTATTTT; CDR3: CASSSGISGGSDTQYF
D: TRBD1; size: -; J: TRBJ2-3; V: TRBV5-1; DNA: TGCGCCAGCAGCTCCAGGGGGCAGGGCACAGATACGCAGTATTTT; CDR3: CASSSRGQGTDTQYF
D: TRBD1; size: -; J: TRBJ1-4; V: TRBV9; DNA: TGTGCCAGCAGCCCTAGGGACAGAACTAATGAAAAACTGTTTTTT; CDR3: CASSPRDRTNEKLFF
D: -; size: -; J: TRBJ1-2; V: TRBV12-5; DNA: TGTGCTAGTGGTTTGGAACAGATTTTGAAGGACAGTCCTTCTGGCTACACCTTC; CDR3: CASGLEQILKDSPSGYTF
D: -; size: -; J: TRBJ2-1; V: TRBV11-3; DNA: TGTGCCAGCAGCTTATTGATGCGCTACAATGAGCAGTTCTTC; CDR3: CASSLLMRYNEQFF
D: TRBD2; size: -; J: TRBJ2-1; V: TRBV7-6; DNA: TGTGCCAGCAGCGACAGCGGGGGGGGATACAATGAGCAGTTCTTC; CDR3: CASSDSGGGYNEQFF
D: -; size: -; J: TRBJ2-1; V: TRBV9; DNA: TGTGCCAGCAGCGCCGGGGAATTTTGGACCTACAATGAGCAGTTCTTC; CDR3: CASSAGEFWTYNEQFF
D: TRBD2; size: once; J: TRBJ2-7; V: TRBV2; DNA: TGTGCCAGCAATACCCGGACTAGGGGTGAGCAGTACTTC; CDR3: CASNTRTRGEQYF
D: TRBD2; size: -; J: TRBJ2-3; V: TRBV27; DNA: TGTGCCAGCAGTTCTCCGACTAGCGAGCCCCTCCCCGATACGCAGTATTTT; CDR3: CASSSPTSEPLPDTQYF
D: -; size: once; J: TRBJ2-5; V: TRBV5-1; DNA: TGCGCCAGCAGCACCCGGACGCAAGAGACCCAGTACTTC; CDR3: CASSTRTQETQYF
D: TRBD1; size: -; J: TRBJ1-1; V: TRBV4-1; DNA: TGCGCCAGCAGCCAAGCCAGGGGGGGAATCATGAACACTGAAGCTTTCTTT; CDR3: CASSQARGGIMNTEAFF
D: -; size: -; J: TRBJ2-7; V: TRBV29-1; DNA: TGCAGCGCTGCAAATTCGGGAGTATCTGACGAGCAGTACTTC; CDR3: CSAANSGVSDEQYF
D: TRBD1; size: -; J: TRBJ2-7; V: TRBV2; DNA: TGTGCCAGCAGTGAAGACACTCTGTCCGGGACAGTAATCTACGAGCAGTACTTC; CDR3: CASSEDTLSGTVIYEQYF
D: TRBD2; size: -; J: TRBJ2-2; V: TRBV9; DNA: TGTGCCAGCAGCGTCGCGGGGGGCCGTCGGGAGCTGTTTTTT; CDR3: CASSVAGGRRELFF
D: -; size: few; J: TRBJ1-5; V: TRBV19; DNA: TGTGCCAGTCGTTGGGGGCATAAGGGGGGCGGGTTGGGCAATCAGCCCCAGCATTTT; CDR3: CASRWGHKGGGLGNQPQHF
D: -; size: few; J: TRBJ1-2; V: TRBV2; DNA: TGTGCCAGCAGTGAATCCCCAGGGGCGAACTATGGCTACACCTTC; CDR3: CASSESPGANYGYTF
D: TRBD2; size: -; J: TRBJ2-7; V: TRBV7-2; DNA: TGTGCCAGCAGCTGGAGCGGGGCCGCTCCCTACGAGCAGTACTTC; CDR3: CASSWSGAAPYEQYF
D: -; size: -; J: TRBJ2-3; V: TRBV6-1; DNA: TGTGCCAGCTCGCCTATAGATACGCAGTATTTT; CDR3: CASSPIDTQYF
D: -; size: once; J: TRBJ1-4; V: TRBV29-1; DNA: TGCAGCGCCCGACAGTGGGCTAATGAAAAACTGTTTTTT; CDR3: CSARQWANEKLFF
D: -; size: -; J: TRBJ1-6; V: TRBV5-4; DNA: TGTGCCAGCAGCTGGGCCCCGGGGGCCCGTTCACCCCTCCACTTT; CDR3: CASSWAPGARSPLHF
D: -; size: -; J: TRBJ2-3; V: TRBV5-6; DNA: TGTGCCAGCAGCTTTTTCCCCGGTGGTGATACGCAGTATTTT; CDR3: CASSFFPGGDTQYF
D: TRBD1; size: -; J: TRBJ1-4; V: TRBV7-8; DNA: TGTGCCAGCAGCCTACAGGGGTGGTTAACTAATGAAAAACTGTTTTTT; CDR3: CASSLQGWLTNEKLFF
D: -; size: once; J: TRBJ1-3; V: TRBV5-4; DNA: TGTGCCAGCAGCGAGCAGGGATCATCCCTTGGAAACACCATATATTTT; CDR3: CASSEQGSSLGNTIYF
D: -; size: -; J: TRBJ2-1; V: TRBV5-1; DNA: TGCGCCAGCAGCTTCTTACAGGACTCCTACAATGAGCAGTTCTTC; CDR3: CASSFLQDSYNEQFF
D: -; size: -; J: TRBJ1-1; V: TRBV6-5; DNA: TGTGCCAGCAGGACCGCAGGGACGAACACTGAAGCTTTCTTT; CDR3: CASRTAGTNTEAFF